This T cell receptor (beta chain) appears in the sequencing data of a study of CD8+ T cells in alopecia areata. Sequencing templates came from extracted RNA that was reverse transcribed into cDNA. TCRdb's table, derived via immunoSEQ multiplex PCR, lists solely in-frame clones and lacks some. The sample records about 130,000 clones, roughly three fifths being singletons. Trimming stripped 0 bases from V and 4 bases from J, with 12 bases between. The CDR3 spans 16 residues. In germline, CDR1 is MNHEY, CDR2 SVGAGI. The sequencing used CD4+ T cells sorted from blood, collected at week 0. This chain joins TRBV6-5 and TRBJ2-2, with D uncertain. This sequence was found in a human donor with alopecia areata. CDR3 coding DNA: TGTGCCAGCAGTTACTCGATATTGGCTGCCACCGGGGAGCTGTTTTTT. Translation gives CASSYSILAATGELFF.